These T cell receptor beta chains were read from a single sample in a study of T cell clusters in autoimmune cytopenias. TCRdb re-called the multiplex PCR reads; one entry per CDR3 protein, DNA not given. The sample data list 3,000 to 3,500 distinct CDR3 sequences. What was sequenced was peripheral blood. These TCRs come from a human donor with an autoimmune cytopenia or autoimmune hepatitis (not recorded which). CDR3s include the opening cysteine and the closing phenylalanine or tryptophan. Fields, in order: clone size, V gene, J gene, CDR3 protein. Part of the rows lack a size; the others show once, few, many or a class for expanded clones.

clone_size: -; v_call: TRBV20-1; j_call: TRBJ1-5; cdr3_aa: CSATIGGGMGQPQHF
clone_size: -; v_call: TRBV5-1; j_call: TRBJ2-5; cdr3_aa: CASSLSHTGRKETQYF
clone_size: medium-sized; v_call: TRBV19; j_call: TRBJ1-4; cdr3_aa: CASSTHPTNEKLFF
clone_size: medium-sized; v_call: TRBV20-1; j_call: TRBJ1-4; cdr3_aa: CSAAGAGEEKLFF
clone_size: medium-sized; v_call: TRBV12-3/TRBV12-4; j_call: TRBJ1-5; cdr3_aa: CASSPSVLEQPQHF
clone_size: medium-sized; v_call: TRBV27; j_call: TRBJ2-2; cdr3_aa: CASSLPGQGTSGELFF
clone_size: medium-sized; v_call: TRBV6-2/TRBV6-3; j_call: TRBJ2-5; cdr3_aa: CASSSRGTKETQYF
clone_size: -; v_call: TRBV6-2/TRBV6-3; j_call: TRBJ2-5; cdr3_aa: CASTPWLAGAQETQYF
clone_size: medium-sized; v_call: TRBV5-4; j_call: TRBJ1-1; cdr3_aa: CASSLGDTNTEAFF
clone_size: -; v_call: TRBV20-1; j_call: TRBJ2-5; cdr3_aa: CSASLTGGETQYF
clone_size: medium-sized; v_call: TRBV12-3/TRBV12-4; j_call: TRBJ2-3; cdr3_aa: CASSSGGTGTDTQYF
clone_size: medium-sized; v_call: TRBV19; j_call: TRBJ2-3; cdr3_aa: CASSLLAGGHDTQYF
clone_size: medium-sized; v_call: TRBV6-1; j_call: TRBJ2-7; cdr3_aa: CASSEPQTQQYF
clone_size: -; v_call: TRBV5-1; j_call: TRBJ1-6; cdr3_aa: CASSLRGRGETPLHF
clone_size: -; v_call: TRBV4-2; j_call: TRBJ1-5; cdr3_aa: CASSPPGGQGRHQPQHF
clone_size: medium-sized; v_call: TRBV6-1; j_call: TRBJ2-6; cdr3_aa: CASAGSLRSLTF
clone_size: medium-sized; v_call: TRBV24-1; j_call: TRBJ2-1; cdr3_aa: CATSDSGRGNEQFF
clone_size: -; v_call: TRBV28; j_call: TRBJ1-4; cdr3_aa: CASSQGSREKLFF
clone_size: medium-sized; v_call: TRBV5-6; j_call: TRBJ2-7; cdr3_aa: CASSLGQSSYEQYF
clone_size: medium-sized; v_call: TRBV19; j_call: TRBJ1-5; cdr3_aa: CASSADGSSIHQPQHF
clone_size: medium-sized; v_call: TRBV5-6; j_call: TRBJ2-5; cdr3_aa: CASSLAPGTQYF
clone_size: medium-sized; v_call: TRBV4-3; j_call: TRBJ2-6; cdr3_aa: CASSQVPGAAGANVLTF
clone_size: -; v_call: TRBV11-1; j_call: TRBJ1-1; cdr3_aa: CASSLDEEAFF
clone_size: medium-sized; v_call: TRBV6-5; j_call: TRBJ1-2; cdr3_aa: CASIRKRGSGYGYTF
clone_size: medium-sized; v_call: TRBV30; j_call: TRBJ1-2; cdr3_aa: CAWSVRSLYGYTF
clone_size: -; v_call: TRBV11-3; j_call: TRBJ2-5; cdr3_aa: CASSMQETQYF
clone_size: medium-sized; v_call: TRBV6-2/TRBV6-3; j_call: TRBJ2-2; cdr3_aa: CASKKGDTGELFF
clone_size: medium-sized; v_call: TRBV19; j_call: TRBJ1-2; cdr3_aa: CASFGVDRDYGYTF
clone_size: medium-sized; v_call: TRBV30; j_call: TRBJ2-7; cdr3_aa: CAWSVHARYEQYF
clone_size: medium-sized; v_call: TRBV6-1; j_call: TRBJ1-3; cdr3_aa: CASSELSQNAGNTIYF
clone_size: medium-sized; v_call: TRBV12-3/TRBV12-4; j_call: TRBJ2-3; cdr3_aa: CASSARQGWAGDTQYF
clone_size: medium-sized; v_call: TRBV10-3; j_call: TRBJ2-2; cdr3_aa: CAIGRGGTGDTGELFF
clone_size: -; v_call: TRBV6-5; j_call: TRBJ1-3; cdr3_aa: CASSSGPYQSSGNTIYF
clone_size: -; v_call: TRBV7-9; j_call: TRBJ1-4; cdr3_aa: CASSLDGRGGEKLFF
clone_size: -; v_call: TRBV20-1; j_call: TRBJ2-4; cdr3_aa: CSASPPGAGGQNIQYF
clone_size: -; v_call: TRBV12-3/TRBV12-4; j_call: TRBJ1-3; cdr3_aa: CASSEGLSSGNTIYF
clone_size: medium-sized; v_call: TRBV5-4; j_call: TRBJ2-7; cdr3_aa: CASSFGTGGSEQYF